This T cell receptor (beta chain) was found in a study of blood T cell repertoires in COVID-19. Study summary: PBMCs, B-cell-depleted T cells, or T cells were the source of the cDNA or gDNA that made up the material.

Sequenced by immunoSEQ multiplex PCR; TCRdb stores in-frame clones only, minus some. This sample has about half a million clones; less than 90% occur once, and the top ten carry 7% to 10%. Germline V gives CDR1 ENHRY, CDR2 SYGVKD. The CDR3 is 14 residues long. Trimming shortened V by 3 bases and J by 4 bases, and 10 bases separated the two germline ends. V is TRBV10-3 and J is TRBJ1-5; D is unresolved. Sequenced input: PBMCs or T cells enriched from blood (not recorded which). The origin of this receptor is a woman in her sixties or seventies who had recovered from COVID-19. CDR3 in amino acids: CAISDAGLNQPQHF. Here the CDR3 DNA reads TGTGCCATCAGTGATGCGGGTCTTAATCAGCCCCAGCATTTT.